The source of this T cell receptor beta chain is a study of T cell responses to AZD1222 COVID-19 vaccine. Study findings and constraints: Among AZD1222 vaccinees, only 5 to 7 were seropositive at baseline. White British people made up most donors, females outnumbered males, and clonal diversity was possibly underestimated. CD4 TCRs linked to vaccination spanned spike, dominating at 160-218 and 743-854.

Generated by immunoSEQ multiplex PCR, the TCRdb table keeps only in-frame clones and is missing some. This table holds about 110,000 clones, around 90% found once. About this clone: Its antigen remains unknown.

The length of the CDR3 is 13 residues. The J gene is TRBJ1-2, the V gene TRBV12-2. TRBV12-2 has pseudogene status. This clonotype originated in an adult who received the AZD1222 COVID-19 vaccine. The sequencing used peripheral blood, collected 28 days after the second AZD1222 dose. Written as DNA, the CDR3 is TGTGCAAGTCGCTTTCCTAGGTGGGGGGGCTACACCTTC. It translates to CASRFPRWGGYTF.